This TCR beta chain was recovered during a study of blood T cells in healthy people across ages. Study conclusions and caveats: The lack of PBMC sorting stopped any conclusive naive versus antigen-experienced comparison.

Looked up from germline, CDR1 is SGHTA and CDR2 is FQGNSA. The CDR3 length is 14 residues. V lost 4 bases and J lost 0, with 10 bases in between. In terms of origin and age, donors were healthy Caucasian individuals from Russia aged about 6 to 95. Points on this clonotype: Antigen: not known.

It was with a sample-barcoded 5' primer and a J-beta primer mix that a second PCR of roughly 6 to 11 cycles was run. MiXCR, applied by TCRdb to the 5' RACE reads, yields one record per CDR3 protein. The table lists hundreds of thousands of distinct CDR3 sequences, 55% to 75% of them singletons. Material: blood. This TCR came from a young man in good health. The rearrangement uses TRBV7-2 and TRBJ2-7; unclear D gene. CDR3 DNA: TGTGCCAGCAGCTCAGACTCGAGCTCCTACGAGCAGTACTTC. Protein sequence: CASSSDSSSYEQYF.